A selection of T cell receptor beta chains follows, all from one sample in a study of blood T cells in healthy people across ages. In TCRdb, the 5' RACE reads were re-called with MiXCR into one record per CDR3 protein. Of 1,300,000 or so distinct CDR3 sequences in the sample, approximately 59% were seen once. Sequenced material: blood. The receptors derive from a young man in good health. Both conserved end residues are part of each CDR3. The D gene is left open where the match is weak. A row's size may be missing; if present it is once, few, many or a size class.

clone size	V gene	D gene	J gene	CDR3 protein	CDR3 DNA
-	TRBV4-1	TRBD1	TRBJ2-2	CASSQFRQGPTGELFF	TGCGCCAGCAGCCAATTCCGACAGGGACCCACCGGGGAGCTGTTTTTT
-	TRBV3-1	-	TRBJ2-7	CASSPPGRRDSEQYF	TGTGCCAGCAGCCCCCCGGGCAGGAGGGACTCCGAGCAGTACTTC
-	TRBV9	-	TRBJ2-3	CASSVGWVASTDTQYF	TGTGCCAGCAGCGTAGGTTGGGTTGCTAGCACAGATACGCAGTATTTT
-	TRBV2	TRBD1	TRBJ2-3	CATLGDRSRLDTQYF	TGTGCCACACTTGGGGACAGGAGTCGACTAGATACGCAGTATTTT
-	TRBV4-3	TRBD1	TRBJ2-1	CASSQVGQGPYNEQFF	TGCGCCAGCAGCCAGGTGGGACAGGGACCCTACAATGAGCAGTTCTTC
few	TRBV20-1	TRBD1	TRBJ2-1	CSARDGGQSSYNEQFF	TGCAGTGCTAGAGATGGGGGACAGAGCTCCTACAATGAGCAGTTCTTC
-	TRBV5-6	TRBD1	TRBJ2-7	CASSLNRGRYLEQYF	TGTGCCAGCAGCTTGAATAGGGGGCGATACCTGGAGCAGTACTTC
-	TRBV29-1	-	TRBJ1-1	CSVETLRPAAFF	TGCAGCGTTGAGACCTTACGCCCGGCCGCTTTCTTT
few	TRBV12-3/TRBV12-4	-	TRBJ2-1	CASSSRGANEQFF	TGTGCCAGCAGTTCAAGGGGGGCAAATGAGCAGTTCTTC
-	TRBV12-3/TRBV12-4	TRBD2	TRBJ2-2	CASSSPHSGTTGGELFF	TGTGCCAGCAGTTCCCCCCATAGCGGGACCACGGGCGGGGAGCTGTTTTTT
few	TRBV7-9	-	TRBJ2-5	CASSLGGSQVETQYF	TGTGCCAGCAGCTTAGGCGGGTCTCAAGTAGAGACCCAGTACTTC
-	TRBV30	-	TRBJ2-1	CAWSRGVWFF	TGTGCCTGGAGCAGGGGGGTATGGTTCTTC
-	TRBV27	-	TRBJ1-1	CASSLSPWGRLEAFF	TGTGCCAGCAGTTTATCCCCCTGGGGCAGGCTAGAAGCTTTCTTT
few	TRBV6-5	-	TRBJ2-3	CASSLGGPDNIADTQYF	TGTGCCAGCAGTTTGGGGGGGCCCGACAACATCGCAGATACGCAGTATTTT
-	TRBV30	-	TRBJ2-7	CAYVDGAWDEQYF	TGTGCCTACGTCGACGGAGCGTGGGACGAGCAGTACTTC